This T cell receptor (beta chain) emerged from a study of blood T cell repertoires in COVID-19. Study details: Both acute and convalescent COVID-19 samples were obtained from the United States, Italy and Spain.

TCRdb keeps only in-frame clones here, not all; method: immunoSEQ multiplex PCR. The table shows about 64,000 clones, with 85% to 90% occurring only once. The CDR3 spans 15 residues. Germline V CDR1 and CDR2: SGHRS, YFSETQ. V was cut by 0 bases and J by 0 bases, with 7 bases left in between. Source material: peripheral blood. The sequence derives from a man aged 50 to 60 with active COVID-19. The rearrangement joins TRBV5-1 to TRBJ2-1, with D hard to call. The CDR3 DNA reads TGCGCCAGCAGCTTGGCGTACAACTCCTACAATGAGCAGTTCTTC. Translating it yields CASSLAYNSYNEQFF.